Presented here are 32 T cell receptor beta chains from one specimen sequenced in a study of pediatric ulcerative colitis. Sequenced by immunoSEQ multiplex PCR; TCRdb stores in-frame clones only, minus some. This sample has 20,000 or so clones, with about three quarters found just once. The rectum was sampled with one to two pinch biopsies at colonoscopy. The source material was gut tissue. Source of these receptors: a boy younger than 18 with severe ulcerative colitis.

The chain combines TRBV14 with TRBJ1-2; 7 bases match TRBD1. Germline V CDR1 and CDR2: SGHDN, FVKESK. The CDR3 runs 12 residues. V shed 8 bases and J 1 base; nucleotides not matched to a gene: 1. Here the CDR3 reads CASSGGNYGYTF. The CDR3 DNA reads as TGTGCCAGCTCAGGGGGTAACTATGGCTACACCTTC.

The V gene is TRBV28, the J gene TRBJ2-2; 7 nucleotides agree with TRBD2. CDR3 length: 14 residues. Trimming at V came to 6 bases and at J to 4 bases, leaving 5 bases not matched to a gene. CDR1 is MDHEN, CDR2 SYDVKM, per germline. CDR3 coding DNA: TGTGCCAGCAGCTCTCCGGGGGGCACCGGGGAGCTGTTTTTT. This gives the protein CASSSPGGTGELFF.

Judged by abundance, this clone is medium-sized. The chain links TRBV5-8 to TRBJ1-6; TRBD1 agrees at 7 bases. Losses at the gene ends were 2 bases for V and 10 bases for J; bases not matched to a gene: 18. Germline CDR1 is SGHTS and CDR2 is YDEGEE. The CDR3 extends over 18 amino acids. CDR3 nucleotide sequence: TGTGCCAGCAGCTTAAAGGGTACGGGACGGCAGGGGGGGTCACCCCTCCACTTT. Translated, it gives CASSLKGTGRQGGSPLHF.

This chain links TRBV11-2 with TRBJ1-2; D is uncertain. V was clipped by 5 bases and J by 8 bases, with 18 bases between them. Per germline, CDR1 SGHAT and CDR2 FQNNGV. The CDR3 is made up of 14 amino acids. CDR3 DNA sequence: TGTGCCAGCAGCCCCGGGCCCCAATTAAGCGGCTACACCTTC. This encodes CASSPGPQLSGYTF.

The chain has TRBV5-1 and TRBJ1-6, with D unresolved. With 5 bases removed from V and 6 bases from J, the gap between germline ends came to 9 bases. CDR1 is SGHRS and CDR2 is YFSETQ in the germline V gene. There are 13 residues in the CDR3. The DNA for the CDR3 is TGCGCCAGCAGATCTGATAGTAATTCACCCCTCCACTTT. The encoded protein is CASRSDSNSPLHF.

This CDR3 is CASSGDRANSPLHF. CDR3 DNA: TGTGCCAGCAGCGGAGACAGGGCCAATTCACCCCTCCACTTT. The rearrangement joins TRBV5-4 to TRBJ1-6; TRBD1 matches at 7 bases. CDR3 length: 14 residues. Germline CDR1 is SGHNT and CDR2 is YYREEE (reference sequence). Losses at the gene ends were 4 bases for V and 7 bases for J; bases not matched to a gene: 5.

This chain uses TRBV4-1 with TRBJ2-5; weak D call: TRBD1 (6 bases). The CDR3 has 13 residues. CDR1 is MGHRA and CDR2 is YSYEKL in the germline V gene. Between the trimmed V and J ends, which lost 4 bases and 4 bases, there was a span of 10 bases. The CDR3 nucleotides read TGCGCCAGCAGCCCGGGACAATCAGAGACCCAGTACTTC. The encoded protein is CASSPGQSETQYF.

This clone appeared once. This chain connects TRBV11-2 to TRBJ2-7; D call uncertain. V was clipped by 6 bases and J by 5 bases, with 17 bases between them. This CDR3 contains 14 residues. Germline lookup yields CDR1 SGHAT and CDR2 FQNNGV. The CDR3 sequence is CASSRDEWSHEQYF. CDR3 coding DNA: TGTGCCAGCAGTCGTGATGAGTGGAGCCACGAGCAGTACTTC.

The V call is TRBV9, the J call TRBJ2-3, with 9 bases fitting TRBD2. Germline CDR1 reads SGDLS; CDR2 reads YYNGEE. J gave up 1 base and V 3 bases, and 15 bases lay outside the gene matches. The CDR3 is 19 residues long. DNA of the CDR3: TGTGCCAGCAGCGCCCCGGGACGACCTAGCGGGGCCGGCACAGATACGCAGTATTTT. Translating gives CASSAPGRPSGAGTDTQYF.

The rearrangement uses TRBV5-4 and TRBJ2-3; D call uncertain. Germline V gene lookup returns CDR1 SGHNT and CDR2 YYREEE (reference sequence). Trimming took off 3 bases at V and 2 bases at J, with 7 bases between the two ends. CDR3 length equals 13 residues. This CDR3 reads CASSSSNTDTQYF. DNA of the CDR3: TGTGCCAGCAGCTCGTCGAACACAGATACGCAGTATTTT. The whole variable domain, remainder taken from reference TRBV5-4 and TRBJ2-3, is ETGVTQSPTHLIKTRGQQVTLRCSSQSGHNTVSWYQQALGQGPQFIFQYYREEENGRGNFPPRFSGLQFPNYSSELNVNALELDDSALYLCASSSSNTDTQYFGPGTRLTVL.

This clone showed up just a few times. V gene TRBV6-5 combines with J gene TRBJ1-2; tentatively, D is TRBD1 (5 bases). The V and J ends lost 4 bases and 5 bases respectively, with 14 bases between them. CDR3 length equals 14 residues. Germline lookup yields CDR1 MNHEY and CDR2 SVGAGI. Here the CDR3 reads CASSWGGVDYGYTF. CDR3 sequence (DNA): TGTGCCAGCAGTTGGGGGGGGGTCGATTATGGCTACACCTTC.

The chain employs TRBV7-2 and TRBJ1-1; 7 bases match TRBD1. Trimming at V came to 1 base and at J to 2 bases, leaving 1 base not matched to a gene. This CDR3 contains 14 residues. The germline CDR1 and CDR2 sequences are SGHTA and FQGNSA. CDR3 in amino acids: CASSLGDSNTEAFF. The DNA of the CDR3 is TGTGCCAGCAGCTTAGGGGACAGTAACACTGAAGCTTTCTTT.

The rearrangement joins TRBV5-1 to TRBJ1-6; the D gene is possibly TRBD1 (6 bases). This CDR3 comprises 14 residues. Germline loops: CDR1 SGHRS, CDR2 YFSETQ. V was trimmed by 1 base and J by 9 bases, leaving 11 bases between them. CDR3 in amino acids: CASSLRQGISPLHF. CDR3 DNA: TGCGCCAGCAGCTTGAGGCAGGGGATTTCACCCCTCCACTTT.

The chain links TRBV19 to TRBJ2-7, with 11 nucleotides matching TRBD1. Germline assignment: CDR1 LNHDA and CDR2 SQIVND (reference sequence). Trimming took 3 bases from V and 2 from J; bases not matched to a gene: 3. This CDR3 has 15 residues. The CDR3 region has the DNA TGTGCCAGTAGTATGCCGGGACAGGGGGCCTACGAGCAGTACTTC. Its translation is CASSMPGQGAYEQYF.

This clone was detected only once. V and J are TRBV4-1 and TRBJ1-6, with D possibly matching TRBD1 (5 bases). CDR1 MGHRA and CDR2 YSYEKL come from the germline V gene. The V end was cut by 5 bases, the J end by 10 bases, with 33 bases between. CDR3 size: 20 residues. CDR3 in DNA: TGCGCCAGCAGCTCATACCTAATAGGGACGTCGGACCGAGGAGGGTCACCCCTCCACTTT. It translates to CASSSYLIGTSDRGGSPLHF.

This clone was detected a few times. V and J are TRBV18 and TRBJ1-5, with D unresolved. The V and J ends lost 2 bases and 3 bases respectively, with 8 bases between them. The CDR3 is made up of 14 amino acids. Germline V gives CDR1 KGHSH, CDR2 LQKENI. The CDR3 is CASSPGWVNQPQHF. The DNA of the CDR3 is TGTGCCAGCTCACCAGGATGGGTCAATCAGCCCCAGCATTTT.

This clone was observed a few times. This chain uses TRBV30 with TRBJ2-5; TRBD1 is a possible D gene (6 bases). V was clipped by 4 bases and J by 5 bases, with 14 bases between them. The CDR3 totals 13 residues. The germline CDR1 and CDR2 sequences are GTSNPN and SVGIG (reference sequence). This CDR3 reads CAWNTGMTETQYF. DNA of the CDR3: TGTGCCTGGAACACAGGGATGACGGAGACCCAGTACTTC.

V and J are TRBV19 and TRBJ1-5; the D is unclear. The V end was cut by 10 bases, the J end by 1 base, with 17 bases between. Looked up from germline, CDR1 is LNHDA and CDR2 is SQIVND (reference sequence). The CDR3 contains 15 residues. The CDR3 here is CATQARGGSNQPQHF. For the CDR3, the DNA is TGTGCCACCCAGGCCCGGGGTGGGAGCAATCAGCCCCAGCATTTT.

This clone was counted between two and nine times. V and J are TRBV2 and TRBJ1-4; D is ambiguous. This CDR3 is 14 amino acids long. Trimming took off 6 bases at V and 7 bases at J, with 15 bases between the two ends. CDR1 is SNHLY, CDR2 FYNNEI, per germline. CDR3 in DNA: TGTGCCAGCAGACCGGACGGGGATCGTGAAAAACTGTTTTTT. This sequence encodes CASRPDGDREKLFF.

The chain carries TRBV6-5 and TRBJ1-1; 11 bases align to TRBD1. V dropped 0 bases and J dropped 11; count of bases not matched to a gene: 8. This CDR3 comprises 15 residues. Per the germline V gene, CDR1 is MNHEY and CDR2 is SVGAGI. The CDR3 nucleotides are TGTGCCAGCAGTTACTCGTCTGGACAGGGGGCGAGGGCTTTCTTT. This gives the protein CASSYSSGQGARAFF.

The chain joins TRBV6-5 to TRBJ2-6; D is uncertain. Trimming removed 0 bases at V and 0 bases at J, with 6 bases between. The CDR3 has 16 amino acids. The germline gives CDR1 MNHEY, CDR2 SVGAGI. The CDR3 DNA follows: TGTGCCAGCAGTTACTCTTGGAGCTCTGGGGCCAACGTCCTGACTTTC. Protein sequence: CASSYSWSSGANVLTF.

The sample holds a few counts of this clone. The chain combines TRBV27 with TRBJ1-1; tentatively, D is TRBD1 (5 bases). CDR3 length: 14 amino acids. The V and J ends lost 6 bases and 5 bases respectively, with 16 bases between them. Per germline, CDR1 MNHEY and CDR2 SMNVEV (reference sequence). The CDR3 is CASRSEGRGTEAFF. The CDR3, as DNA: TGTGCCAGCAGGTCTGAGGGGAGGGGTACTGAAGCTTTCTTT.

The chain joins TRBV27 to TRBJ1-1, with no clear D. The CDR3 runs to 15 residues. The germline gives CDR1 MNHEY, CDR2 SMNVEV (reference sequence). Deletions cut 2 bases from V and 4 bases from J, with 14 bases between. The CDR3 is CASSLGTGWRTEAFF. As DNA, the CDR3 is TGTGCCAGCAGTTTAGGAACGGGTTGGCGCACTGAAGCTTTCTTT.

This clone was counted once. This rearrangement joins TRBV29-1 to TRBJ1-5; D call uncertain. Trimming took 4 bases from V and 0 from J, leaving 4 bases between them. The CDR3 length is 12 residues. CDR1 and CDR2 (germline): SQVTM, ANQGSEA. CDR3 DNA sequence: TGCAGCGTTGGGGGTAGCAATCAGCCCCAGCATTTT. Translated, it gives CSVGGSNQPQHF.

The V call is TRBV7-9, the J call TRBJ2-5; D is uncertain. V was shortened by 1 base and J by 5 bases, with 5 bases between the two germline ends. The CDR3 is 12 residues long. Germline V gene data show CDR1 as SEHNR and CDR2 as FQNEAQ (reference sequence). The CDR3 protein is CASSLVGETQYF. CDR3 in DNA: TGTGCCAGCAGCTTAGTAGGCGAGACCCAGTACTTC.

The V gene is TRBV10-3, the J gene TRBJ2-2; unclear D gene. The germline V gene encodes CDR1 ENHRY and CDR2 SYGVKD. The CDR3 loop spans 15 amino acids. Deletions cut 0 bases from V and 1 base from J, with 6 bases between. CDR3: CAISESWGNTGELFF. CDR3 nucleotides: TGTGCCATCAGTGAGTCTTGGGGGAACACCGGGGAGCTGTTTTTT.

The chain has TRBV5-1 and TRBJ2-3; 7 nucleotides align to TRBD1. Unmatched junction bases numbered 4, after V lost 0 bases and J lost 6 bases. The CDR3 has 14 amino acids. CDR1 is SGHRS and CDR2 is YFSETQ in the germline V gene. This CDR3 is CASSLGTGVDTQYF. The CDR3 DNA sequence: TGCGCCAGCAGCTTGGGAACAGGGGTGGATACGCAGTATTTT.

This rearrangement joins TRBV7-2 to TRBJ1-6; D is uncertain. This CDR3 comprises 14 residues. The ends were cut back, 6 bases at V and 15 bases at J, with 21 bases in the middle. CDR1 and CDR2 from the germline V gene are SGHTA and FQGNSA. The DNA of the CDR3 is TGTGCCAGCAGTCCAAACCCCCTCCATTTTCGCCTCCACTTT. This translates into CASSPNPLHFRLHF.

The J gene is TRBJ1-3, the V gene TRBV5-4, with 10 bases fitting TRBD1. The CDR3 contains 19 residues. CDR1 and CDR2 from the germline V gene are SGHNT and YYREEE (reference sequence). With 4 bases clipped from V and 2 bases from J, the junction kept 15 bases outside the gene matches. CDR3 nucleotide sequence: TGTGCCAGCAGCAAAGCAGGTAGACAGGGGGCCAACACTGGAAACACCATATATTTT. Its protein is CASSKAGRQGANTGNTIYF.

The chain couples TRBV19 to TRBJ1-1; no clear D gene. This CDR3 comprises 14 residues. V lost 5 bases and J 2 bases, leaving 12 bases between the germline ends. The germline CDR1 and CDR2 sequences are LNHDA and SQIVND (reference sequence). DNA for the CDR3: TGTGCCAGTAGTCTCCGGACCGCCAACACTGAAGCTTTCTTT. This encodes CASSLRTANTEAFF.

This clone has only one observation. Sequence at one end of the junction differs from germline and may be a read error. The chain employs TRBV6-5 and TRBJ1-6, with 7 bases matching TRBD1. CDR1 and CDR2 from the germline V gene are MNHEY and SVGAGI. The CDR3 runs to 15 residues. In nucleotides, the CDR3 is TGTGCCAGCAGCTACTTGCAGGGGGATAATTCACCCCTCCACTTT. It yields the protein CASSYLQGDNSPLHF.

The sample holds a few counts of this clone. V usage is TRBV2 and J usage is TRBJ2-7; TRBD1 agrees at 9 bases. J was trimmed by 2 bases and V by 7 bases; bases with no gene match: 9. CDR1 is SNHLY and CDR2 is FYNNEI in the germline V gene. This CDR3 is 15 amino acids long. CDR3 bases: TGTGCCAGCATACATCGGGACAGGGCCCCCTACGAGCAGTACTTC. Its protein is CASIHRDRAPYEQYF.